This T cell receptor beta chain was sequenced during a study of technical replicates of blood from four donors. The method was immunoSEQ multiplex PCR; TCRdb's version includes in-frame clones alone and lacks a portion of them. This table has tens of thousands of clones, 90% to 97% appearing once. V shed 5 bases, J shed 2 bases, and the junction held 10 bases outside the gene matches. The CDR3 is 16 amino acids. CDR1 is MNHEY, CDR2 SMNVEV, per germline (reference sequence). The receptor was isolated from a human donor in good health. The sequencing input was T cells isolated from PBMCs. The rearrangement links TRBV27 to TRBJ2-3, with TRBD2 matching over 7 bases. The CDR3 reads CASSLPTGGITDTQYF. DNA for the CDR3: TGTGCCAGCAGTCTCCCAACGGGAGGAATCACAGATACGCAGTATTTT.